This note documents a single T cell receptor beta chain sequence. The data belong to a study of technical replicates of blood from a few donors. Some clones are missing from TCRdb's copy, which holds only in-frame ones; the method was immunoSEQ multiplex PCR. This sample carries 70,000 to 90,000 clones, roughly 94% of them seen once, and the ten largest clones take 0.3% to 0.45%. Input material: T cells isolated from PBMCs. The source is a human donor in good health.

CDR3 bases: TGTGCCAGCAGCGGTAGACAGATCACAGATACGCAGTATTTT. It encodes CASSGRQITDTQYF. The chain carries TRBV7-3 and TRBJ2-3; D is possibly TRBD1 (5 bases). The length of the CDR3 is 14 residues. The germline CDR1 and CDR2 sequences are SGHTA and FQGTGA. Trimming removed 5 bases at V and 2 bases at J, with 11 bases between. The entire variable domain, with the rest obtained from reference TRBV7-3 and TRBJ2-3, is as follows: GAGVSQTPSNKVTEKGKYVELRCDPISGHTALYWYRQSLGQGPEFLIYFQGTGAADDSGLPNDRFFAVRPEGSVSTLKIQRTERGDSAVYLCASSGRQITDTQYFGPGTRLTVL.